This T cell receptor (beta chain) originates from a study of T cell responses to AZD1222 COVID-19 vaccine. General study findings and limits: The study sampled repertoires only after the peak T cell response.

This CDR3 region has 14 residues. Germline CDR1 SNHLY, CDR2 FYNNEI. Notes on this clone: Its antigen is as yet unknown. One junction end disagrees with the germline gene, perhaps due to a read error.

Sequencing was performed with immunoSEQ multiplex PCR; in TCRdb, only in-frame clones are kept and a portion is missing. The sample yields approximately 100,000 clones, about nine tenths seen once. The starting material was peripheral blood, obtained on day 0 of AZD1222 vaccination. The rearrangement joins TRBV2 to TRBJ1-2, with D tentatively TRBD1 (6 bases). This clonotype was sampled from an adult in good health. The CDR3 coding sequence is TGTGCCAGCACTGAAGGGGGGGTTGGCTATGGCTACACCTTC. Residues: CASTEGGVGYGYTF.